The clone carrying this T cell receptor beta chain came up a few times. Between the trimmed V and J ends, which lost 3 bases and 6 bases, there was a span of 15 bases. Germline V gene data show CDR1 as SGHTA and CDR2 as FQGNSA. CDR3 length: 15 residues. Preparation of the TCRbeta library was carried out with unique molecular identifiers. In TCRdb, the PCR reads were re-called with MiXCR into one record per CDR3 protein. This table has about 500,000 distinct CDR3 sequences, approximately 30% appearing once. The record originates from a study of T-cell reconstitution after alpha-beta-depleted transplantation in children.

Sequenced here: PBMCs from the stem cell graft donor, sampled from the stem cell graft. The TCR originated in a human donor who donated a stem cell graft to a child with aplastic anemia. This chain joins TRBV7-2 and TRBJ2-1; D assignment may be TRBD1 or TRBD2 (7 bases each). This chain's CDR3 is CASSLGGGERNEQFF. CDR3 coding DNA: TGTGCCAGCAGCTTGGGAGGGGGCGAACGCAATGAGCAGTTCTTC.